The rows below give T cell receptor beta chains drawn from one sample of a study of cytomegalovirus exposure and HLA in healthy donors. The table came from immunoSEQ multiplex PCR; TCRdb's copy has only in-frame clones and leaves some out. The sample includes 180,000 or so clones, roughly three quarters of them seen just once. The sample consisted of PBMCs. The receptors here all came from a woman younger than 45 in good health and CMV-seropositive. CDR3s include the opening cysteine and the closing phenylalanine or tryptophan. D genes are given only for firm matches. Part of the rows lack a size; the others show once, few, many or a class for expanded clones.

V gene	D gene	clone size	J gene	CDR3 DNA	CDR3 protein
TRBV6-5	NA	few	TRBJ2-7	TGTGCCAGCAGTTACCCGGGATACGAGCAGTACTTC	CASSYPGYEQYF
TRBV28	NA	NA	TRBJ2-7	TGTGCCAGCTCCCTTGCGGGGTACGAGCAGTACTTC	CASSLAGYEQYF
TRBV9	NA	NA	TRBJ1-2	TGTGCCAGCAGCGTAGGTGACAAAGCTAACTATGGCTACACCTTC	CASSVGDKANYGYTF
TRBV6-4	NA	NA	TRBJ2-1	TGTGCCAGCAGTGTAGAGCCTAGCTCCTACAATGAGCAGTTCTTC	CASSVEPSSYNEQFF
TRBV7-9	TRBD1	NA	TRBJ1-2	TGTTCCAGCAGCCCTTCGACAGGGGCTAACTATGGCTACACCTTC	CSSSPSTGANYGYTF
TRBV5-1	NA	NA	TRBJ2-3	TGCGCCAGCACCCCCCGACTGAGCACAAGCACAGATACGCAGTATTTT	CASTPRLSTSTDTQYF
TRBV28	NA	NA	TRBJ1-4	TGTGCCAGCAGTCAGGCTGCAACTAATGAAAAACTGTTTTTT	CASSQAATNEKLFF
TRBV7-3	NA	NA	TRBJ2-5	TGTGCCAGCAGCTTACTCGGCAGGGGCGTCCAAGAGACCCAGTACTTC	CASSLLGRGVQETQYF
TRBV7-2	NA	NA	TRBJ1-6	TGTGCCAGCAGCCTAACTGGACACAAGGTTGTGAATTCACCCCTCCACTTT	CASSLTGHKVVNSPLHF
TRBV28	TRBD1	NA	TRBJ2-1	TGTGCCAGCCTTCCAAGAGGCAGGGGGAGATACAATGAGCAGTTCTTC	CASLPRGRGRYNEQFF
TRBV2	NA	NA	TRBJ1-4	TGTGCCAGCAGTGCCAGGGGTAATGAAAAACTGTTTTTT	CASSARGNEKLFF
TRBV4-1	NA	few	TRBJ1-3	TGCGCCAGCAGCCAAGATGGGCCGGGAGGTACTGGAAACACCATATATTTT	CASSQDGPGGTGNTIYF
TRBV4-1	NA	NA	TRBJ2-7	TGCGCCAGCAGCCATCCCGGACAGGGGGCAAAGCGGGGGGGCGACGAGCAGTACTTC	CASSHPGQGAKRGGDEQYF
TRBV28	NA	NA	TRBJ1-1	TGTGCCAGCAGTCCCTTCGGACAGAAAGCTTTCTTT	CASSPFGQKAFF
TRBV7-9	NA	medium-sized	TRBJ2-7	TGTGCCAGCAGCTTAGGACGGGTACCCTACGAGCAGTACTTC	CASSLGRVPYEQYF
TRBV12-5	NA	NA	TRBJ2-5	TGTGCTAGTGGTTCGACAGTGTACCAAGAGACCCAGTACTTC	CASGSTVYQETQYF
TRBV7-9	NA	NA	TRBJ2-4	TGTGCCAGCAGCTCATCCCTCCAGAGTACAGACATTCAGTACTTC	CASSSSLQSTDIQYF
TRBV13	TRBD1	NA	TRBJ1-2	TGTGCCAGCAGCCCCCCCAGAGGGACAGCCTCCACAGCAGCCTATGGCTACACCTTC	CASSPPRGTASTAAYGYTF
TRBV5-5	TRBD2	NA	TRBJ2-1	TGTGCCAGCAACGCTGGGGGTCTAGCGGCCTACAATGAGCAGTTCTTC	CASNAGGLAAYNEQFF
TRBV4-3	TRBD1	NA	TRBJ2-7	TGCGCCAGCAGCCAAGTGGGATCAGGGGGCTACGAGCAGTACTTC	CASSQVGSGGYEQYF
TRBV7-2	TRBD1	NA	TRBJ1-4	TGTGCCAGCAGCTTATTTGGGACAGGGGATGAAAAACTGTTTTTT	CASSLFGTGDEKLFF
TRBV28	TRBD1	NA	TRBJ2-7	TGTGCCAGCAGCTGGGGACAGGCGCCCTACGAGCAGTACTTC	CASSWGQAPYEQYF
TRBV10-3	NA	NA	TRBJ2-2	TGTGCCATCAGTTTATTAAGGACTGTCGCCGGGGAGCTGTTTTTT	CAISLLRTVAGELFF
TRBV12-2	NA	few	TRBJ1-4	TGTGCAAGTCGCTCTTACAGGGGGCCGGCTAATGAAAAACTGTTTTTT	CASRSYRGPANEKLFF
TRBV11-2	TRBD2	NA	TRBJ2-5	TGTGCCAGCAGCCAGGTGGGGGGGAAAGAGACCCAGTACTTC	CASSQVGGKETQYF
TRBV14	TRBD2	few	TRBJ2-5	TGTGCCAGCAGCCCCTACCCAGCGGGGGGCGGAGAGACCCAGTACTTC	CASSPYPAGGGETQYF
TRBV28	NA	NA	TRBJ1-6	TGTGCCAGCATTTCACAATCAAGCGGTGAAGACAATTCACCCCTCCACTTT	CASISQSSGEDNSPLHF
TRBV11-2	NA	NA	TRBJ1-5	TGTGCCAGCAGCTTAGACAGGGGTCAGCCCCAGCATTTT	CASSLDRGQPQHF
TRBV30	NA	once	TRBJ1-2	TGTGCCTGGAGTATGGGGACTTATGGCTACACCTTC	CAWSMGTYGYTF
TRBV4-2	NA	NA	TRBJ1-4	TGTGCCAGCAGCCAAGAATATCAGGGGACGGGAAAACTGTTTTTT	CASSQEYQGTGKLFF
TRBV4-2	NA	NA	TRBJ2-7	TGTGCCAGCGGCCAAGAAACAGCTCTCGAGCAGTACTTC	CASGQETALEQYF
TRBV6-1	TRBD1	NA	TRBJ1-2	TGTGCCAGCAGTCCCCGAGCACAGGGGAACTATGGCTACACCTTC	CASSPRAQGNYGYTF
TRBV12-5	TRBD1	NA	TRBJ2-2	TGTGCTAGTGGGCGGGGGACAGGGTCAGGGGAGCTGTTTTTT	CASGRGTGSGELFF
TRBV2	NA	once	TRBJ2-5	TGTGCCAGCACACAGAGACAAGAGACCCAGTACTTC	CASTQRQETQYF
TRBV20-1	NA	NA	TRBJ2-5	TGCAGTGCATTACAAGAGACCCAGTACTTC	CSALQETQYF
TRBV6-6	NA	NA	TRBJ1-3	TGTGCCAGCAGCTACCGCGGGGCTGGAAACACCATATATTTT	CASSYRGAGNTIYF
TRBV5-1	TRBD1	NA	TRBJ2-7	TGCGCCAGCAGCATCGGGACAGACACCTACGAGCAGTACTTC	CASSIGTDTYEQYF
TRBV6-5	NA	NA	TRBJ2-4	TGTGCCAGCAGTGCACTCTCAGGGGGGAGTGACATTCAGTACTTC	CASSALSGGSDIQYF
TRBV5-4	NA	few	TRBJ1-6	TGTGCCAGCAGCTTCCGGGGGTGGCGCAATTCACCCCTCCACTTT	CASSFRGWRNSPLHF
TRBV10-2	NA	NA	TRBJ2-7	TGCGCCACTCAGGTGGGACTGAACACTTACGAGCAGTACTTC	CATQVGLNTYEQYF
TRBV28	TRBD1	NA	TRBJ1-3	TGTGCCAGCAGTGACGGGACAGGAGCAAACACCATATATTTT	CASSDGTGANTIYF
TRBV7-2	TRBD1	NA	TRBJ1-6	TGTGCCAGCAGCTCCCTCCAGGGGGCTCTTGGATCACCCCTCCACTTT	CASSSLQGALGSPLHF
TRBV6-5	TRBD1	few	TRBJ2-7	TGTGCCAGCAGTTCGACAGGGACAGCCGAATACGAGCAGTACTTC	CASSSTGTAEYEQYF
TRBV7-9	NA	NA	TRBJ1-1	TGTGCCAGCAGCTTAGTTTCCTCGGGTGGTTCAGGGTACACTGAAGCTTTCTTT	CASSLVSSGGSGYTEAFF